These 7 T cell receptor beta chains were all obtained from the same sample, sequenced in a study of T cell changes during pregnancy in multiple sclerosis. The table came from immunoSEQ multiplex PCR; TCRdb's copy has only in-frame clones and leaves some out. The sample includes roughly 32,000 clones, about nine tenths of them seen just once. The specimen was CD8+ T cells from peripheral blood mononuclear cells, collected in the second trimester of pregnancy. Every receptor here comes from a female donor in good health, enrolled as a control in a pregnancy study.

The chain recombines TRBV19 with TRBJ1-2; D not resolved. V shed 7 bases and J shed 6 bases, with 21 bases lying between them. Germline assignment: CDR1 LNHDA and CDR2 SQIVND (reference sequence). There are 15 residues in the CDR3. In nucleotides, the CDR3 is TGTGCCAGTAAAGTAGAGTCAGGATCGAACGATGGCTACACCTTC. Its protein is CASKVESGSNDGYTF.

The chain combines TRBV6-4 with TRBJ1-4; tentative D call: TRBD1 (5 bases). The CDR3 has 15 amino acids. Per germline, CDR1 MRHNA and CDR2 SNTAGT. The V gene lost 6 bases and the J gene lost 0 bases, with 11 bases spanning the gap. The CDR3 DNA sequence: TGTGCCAGCAGAAAGAGGGACTCAACTAATGAAAAACTGTTTTTT. Amino acids: CASRKRDSTNEKLFF.

This sequence joins TRBV6-1 and TRBJ2-7; D may be TRBD1 (7 bases). V dropped 6 bases and J dropped 4 bases, with 19 bases sitting between them. The germline V gene encodes CDR1 MNHNS and CDR2 SASEGT. There are 15 residues in the CDR3. The CDR3 DNA follows: TGTGCCAGCAGGTGCGCGGGACAGACGGCATACGAGCAGTACTTC. It specifies CASRCAGQTAYEQYF.

This chain joins TRBV13 and TRBJ2-1, with D perhaps matching TRBD2 (5 bases). Germline V lookup: CDR1 PRHDT, CDR2 FYEKMQ (reference sequence). The CDR3 is 15 amino acids. V was cut by 3 bases and J by 8 bases, with 17 bases left in between. The CDR3 reads CASSLDGELVYEQFF. CDR3 nucleotides: TGTGCCAGCAGCTTGGACGGGGAATTGGTGTATGAGCAGTTCTTC.

The chain recombines TRBV9 with TRBJ2-4, with D possibly matching TRBD1 (6 bases). The length of the CDR3 is 16 residues. The V gene lost 3 bases and the J gene lost 0 bases, with 13 bases spanning the gap. Germline-derived CDR1 and CDR2 are SGDLS and YYNGEE. The DNA of the CDR3 is TGTGCCAGCAGCGCAGCCTCGACAGGAGCCAAAAACATTCAGTACTTC. As protein: CASSAASTGAKNIQYF.

This chain joins TRBV4-1 and TRBJ2-1, with 8 bases aligning to TRBD2. This CDR3 spans 15 amino acids. J lost 7 bases, V lost 3 bases, and 8 bases had no gene match. CDR1 is MGHRA, CDR2 YSYEKL, per germline. CDR3 protein: CASSQATGGANEQFF. The CDR3 DNA follows: TGCGCCAGCAGCCAGGCTACCGGGGGGGCAAATGAGCAGTTCTTC.

This chain links TRBV5-6 with TRBJ1-4; possibly TRBD1 for D (5 bases). V was pared by 1 base and J by 5 bases, with 15 bases between. This CDR3 spans 16 amino acids. CDR1 is SGHDT and CDR2 is YYEEEE in the germline V gene. In DNA, the CDR3 is TGTGCCAGCAGCTTGTCGCAGGGAATGGAGAATGAAAAACTGTTTTTT. Amino acid sequence: CASSLSQGMENEKLFF.